This TCR beta chain originates from a study of metastatic and nonmetastatic thyroid tumors. Whole-study context: Blood and tumor or nodule tissue repertoires from malignant and benign thyroid patients were compared.

The CDR3 covers 13 residues. V was cut by 4 bases and J by 5 bases, with 10 bases left in between. Germline V gene lookup returns CDR1 WNHNN and CDR2 SYGVQD (reference sequence). Until they underwent thyroid surgery, no patient had received any treatment. This clone showed up many times. Antigen: not known. Broader study findings: Reported TCR beta diversity, measured in blood and tumor, was significantly higher for malignant thyroid tumors than for benign nodules.

Using MiXCR, TCRdb re-called clones from the PCR reads. The data show some 36,000 clones, about 18% seen once. This rearrangement joins TRBV10-1 to TRBJ2-3; D gene ambiguous. The receptor comes from a male donor with papillary thyroid cancer or a benign thyroid nodule (not recorded which). Some clones in this sample may be carry-over from other donors' samples. Sequenced sample: blood. The CDR3 here is CASSAPDQDTQYF. CDR3 nucleotide sequence: TGCGCCAGCAGTGCTCCGGACCAAGATACGCAGTATTTT.